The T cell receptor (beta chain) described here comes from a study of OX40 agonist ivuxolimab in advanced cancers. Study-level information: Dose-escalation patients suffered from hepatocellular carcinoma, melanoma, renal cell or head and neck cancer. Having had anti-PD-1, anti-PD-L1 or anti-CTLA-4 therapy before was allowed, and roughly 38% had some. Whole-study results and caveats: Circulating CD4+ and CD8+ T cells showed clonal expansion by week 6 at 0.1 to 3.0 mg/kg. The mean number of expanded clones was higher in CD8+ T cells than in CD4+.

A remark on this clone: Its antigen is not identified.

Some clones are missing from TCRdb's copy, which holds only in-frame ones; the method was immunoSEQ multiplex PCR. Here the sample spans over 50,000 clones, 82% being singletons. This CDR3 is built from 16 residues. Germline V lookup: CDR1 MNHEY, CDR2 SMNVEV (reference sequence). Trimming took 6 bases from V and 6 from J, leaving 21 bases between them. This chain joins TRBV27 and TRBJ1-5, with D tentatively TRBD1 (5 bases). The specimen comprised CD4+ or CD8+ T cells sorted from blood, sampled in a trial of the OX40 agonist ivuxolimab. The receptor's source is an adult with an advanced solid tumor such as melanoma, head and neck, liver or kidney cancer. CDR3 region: CASSGTGSGRGQPQHF. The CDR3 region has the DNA TGTGCCAGCAGCGGAACAGGCAGCGGGAGGGGTCAGCCCCAGCATTTT.